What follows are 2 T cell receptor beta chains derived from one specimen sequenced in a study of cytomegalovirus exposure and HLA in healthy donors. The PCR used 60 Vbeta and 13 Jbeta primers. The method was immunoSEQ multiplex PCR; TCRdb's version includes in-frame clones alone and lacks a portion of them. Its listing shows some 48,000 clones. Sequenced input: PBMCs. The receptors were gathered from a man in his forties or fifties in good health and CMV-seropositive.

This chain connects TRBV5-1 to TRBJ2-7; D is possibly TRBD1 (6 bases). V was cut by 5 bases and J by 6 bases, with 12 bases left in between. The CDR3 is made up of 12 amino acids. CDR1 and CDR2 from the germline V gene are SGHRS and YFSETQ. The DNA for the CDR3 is TGCGCCAGCAGTTCCACAGGGACCGAGCAGTACTTC. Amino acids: CASSSTGTEQYF.

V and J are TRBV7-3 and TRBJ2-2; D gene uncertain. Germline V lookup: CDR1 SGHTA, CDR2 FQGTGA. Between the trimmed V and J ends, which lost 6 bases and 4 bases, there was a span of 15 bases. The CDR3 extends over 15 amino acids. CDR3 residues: CASSSKNGITGELFF. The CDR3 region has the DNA TGTGCCAGCAGTTCTAAAAATGGTATCACCGGGGAGCTGTTTTTT. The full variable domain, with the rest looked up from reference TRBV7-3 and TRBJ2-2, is GAGVSQTPSNKVTEKGKYVELRCDPISGHTALYWYRQSLGQGPEFLIYFQGTGAADDSGLPNDRFFAVRPEGSVSTLKIQRTERGDSAVYLCASSSKNGITGELFFGEGSRLTVL.